This T cell receptor (beta chain) was obtained from a study of response to subunit inactivated influenza vaccine. This clonotype was picked up a small number of times. Antigen: not known. TCRdb reprocessed the RT-PCR reads via MiXCR and lists one record per CDR3 protein. The sample shows under 200,000 distinct CDR3 sequences, about a tenth of them seen only once. The CDR3 length is 13 residues. V dropped 6 bases and J dropped 4; count of bases not matched to a gene: 5. CDR1 is SNHLY and CDR2 is FYNNEI in the germline V gene. Study-wide points: A suggestion made by the authors is that each seasonal influenza vaccination recruits few new T cells.

Sequencing was performed on non-naive T cells sorted from PBMCs, taken about 6 weeks after vaccination. This chain links TRBV2 with TRBJ2-5; 7 nucleotides match TRBD1. The source is a man aged 45-60 years who received an inactivated influenza vaccine. The CDR3, as DNA: TGTGCCAGCAGCCTCAACAGGGGAGAGACCCAGTACTTC. Residues: CASSLNRGETQYF. Using reference TRBV2 and TRBJ2-5 for the parts outside the CDR3, the full variable domain is EPEVTQTPSHQVTQMGQEVILRCVPISNHLYFYWYRQILGQKVEFLVSFYNNEISEKSEIFDDQFSVERPDGSNFTLKIRSTKLEDSAMYFCASSLNRGETQYFGPGTRLLVL.